The T cell receptor beta chain described here comes from a study of identical twins. Study observations and caveats: Conclusions were drawn cross-sectionally by statistical analysis, without following the same donors. The abundant beta clonotypes from cord blood had fewer insertions, and memory repertoires had none of this. Modelling underestimated the level of out-of-frame TCR alpha sharing observed in monozygotic twins.

Comments on this clonotype: Its antigen is unknown.

One entry per CDR3 protein, called by TCRdb with MiXCR from the 5' RACE reads. The repertoire includes a few hundred thousand distinct CDR3 sequences, over 9.5% of them detected once, and 9% to 10% sits in the top ten. The sample comprised memory T cells sorted from blood. The receptor comes from a man over 45 in good health.

CDR3 nucleotide sequence: TGTGCCAGCAGTTACGGCCTCCCCTACTCCTACGAGCAGTACTTC. Amino acid sequence: CASSYGLPYSYEQYF. The chain combines TRBV6-5 with TRBJ2-7; D is unresolved. CDR1 and CDR2 from the germline V gene are MNHEY and SVGAGI. Deletions cut 2 bases from V and 0 bases from J, with 11 bases between. The CDR3 totals 15 residues.